These 28 T cell receptor beta chains came from one sample sequenced in a study of beta chain features in type 1 diabetes. Regarding the study as a whole: Moderately but significantly shorter TCRB CDR3s were found in Type 1 diabetes patients in all four CD4+ subsets.

Antigen specificity for these receptors is unknown. TCRB transcripts that were expressed got sequenced, as all of the isolated RNA had been reverse transcribed. Data came from immunoSEQ multiplex PCR; TCRdb stores just in-frame clones and leaves some out. This sample carries more than 300,000 clones, over 8.5% of them seen once, and the ten largest clones take 0.45% to 0.65%. Sequencing was performed on central memory CD4+ T cells from blood. These receptor sequences come from a man under 40 with type 1 diabetes.

This clone was seen a few times. The chain's CDR3 is CARGLAGENIQYF. In DNA form, the CDR3 reads TGTGCCAGGGGACTAGCGGGAGAGAACATTCAGTACTTC. V usage is TRBV2 and J usage is TRBJ2-4; 14 bases are a match to TRBD2. Germline V CDR1 and CDR2: SNHLY, FYNNEI. The CDR3 totals 13 residues. J lost 7 bases, V lost 9 bases, and 2 bases had no gene match.

This chain joins TRBV9 and TRBJ2-7; the D gene is possibly TRBD1 (5 bases). With 4 bases removed from V and 3 bases from J, the gap between germline ends came to 11 bases. The CDR3 extends over 13 amino acids. Germline CDR1 SGDLS, CDR2 YYNGEE. In nucleotides, the CDR3 is TGTGCCAGCAGCCCAGGACACCGCTACGAGCAGTACTTC. Protein product: CASSPGHRYEQYF.

This clone has ten or more counts. The chain is built from TRBV18 and TRBJ2-7, with TRBD1 as a possible D gene (6 bases). This CDR3 has 14 residues. Germline-derived CDR1 and CDR2 are KGHSH and LQKENI. Trimming took off 6 bases at V and 4 bases at J, with 16 bases between the two ends. CDR3 loop: CASSNQDSRYEQYF. Here the CDR3 DNA reads TGTGCCAGCTCGAATCAGGACAGTCGGTACGAGCAGTACTTC.

This chain joins TRBV29-1 and TRBJ2-3; D gene uncertain. Germline V gene data show CDR1 as SQVTM and CDR2 as ANQGSEA. Trimming took 2 bases from V and 5 from J, leaving 14 bases between them. The CDR3 contains 14 residues. The CDR3 reads CSVETGAVGDTQYF. CDR3 DNA sequence: TGCAGCGTTGAAACGGGCGCCGTGGGAGATACGCAGTATTTT.

A remark on this clone: A junction boundary mismatches the germline segment, possibly from a read error. This sample includes further DNA sequences coding for the same CDR3. The chain has TRBV5-1 and TRBJ1-1; 11 bases align to TRBD1. CDR1 is SGHRS, CDR2 YFSETQ, per germline. The CDR3 runs to 17 residues. The CDR3 sequence: CASSLRGGTGGHTEAFF. Here the CDR3 DNA reads TGTGCCAGCAGCTTAAGAGGTGGGACAGGGGGGCACACTGAAGCTTTCTTT.

The chain employs TRBV7-9 and TRBJ2-1; D call uncertain. The CDR3 spans 14 residues. Per the germline V gene, CDR1 is SEHNR and CDR2 is FQNEAQ (reference sequence). V lost 1 base and J lost 0, with 4 bases in between. CDR3 sequence (DNA): TGTGCCAGCAGCTTAGAGAGCTCCTACAATGAGCAGTTCTTC. Its protein is CASSLESSYNEQFF.

The chain links TRBV19 to TRBJ2-7; 9 bases fit TRBD1. Germline V gives CDR1 LNHDA, CDR2 SQIVND (reference sequence). The CDR3 is 14 residues long. V trimming: 5 bases; J trimming: 4 bases; junction bases outside the gene matches: 6. CDR3 nucleotides: TGTGCCAGTAGTCAAACAGGGGGCCGGTACGAGCAGTACTTC. It specifies CASSQTGGRYEQYF.

For this clone: Other DNA variants within this sample encode the same CDR3. This CDR3 reads CASSQDVAGAGGEFF. Here the CDR3 DNA reads TGCGCCAGCAGCCAAGATGTAGCGGGAGCCGGGGGAGAGTTCTTC. This rearrangement joins TRBV4-3 to TRBJ2-1, with TRBD2 matching 9 bases. CDR1 and CDR2 from the germline V gene are LGHNA and YSLEER. The V and J ends lost 0 bases and 14 bases, in that order; junction bases with no gene match: 11. The length of the CDR3 is 15 residues.

The table lists this clone with a few counts. V is TRBV20-1 and J is TRBJ1-1; D not certain. V was cut by 5 bases and J by 11 bases, with 15 bases left in between. Germline CDR1 is DFQATT and CDR2 is SNEGSKA (reference sequence). CDR3 length: 11 residues. The CDR3 nucleotides are TGCAGTGCTCCGCGTGGAGGACCGGCTTTCTTT. Its protein is CSAPRGGPAFF.

The chain is built from TRBV9 and TRBJ2-2, with D possibly being TRBD1 (6 bases). V dropped 3 bases and J dropped 8 bases, with 11 bases sitting between them. Germline V CDR1 and CDR2: SGDLS, YYNGEE. This CDR3 is 13 amino acids long. CDR3 DNA sequence: TGTGCCAGCAGCGAGGGGGAATCTGGGGAGCTGTTTTTT. Residues: CASSEGESGELFF.

The genes are TRBV9 and TRBJ2-1; 11 positions match TRBD1. This CDR3 is built from 16 residues. Germline trimming cut 0 bases from V and 3 bases from J; bases unmatched to any gene: 2. Germline-derived CDR1 and CDR2 are SGDLS and YYNGEE. The CDR3: CASSVVGTGGYNEQFF. CDR3 coding DNA: TGTGCCAGCAGCGTAGTCGGGACAGGGGGCTACAATGAGCAGTTCTTC.

This clone was detected many times. This sequence joins TRBV10-1 and TRBJ2-5, with D perhaps TRBD1 (6 bases). The CDR3 sequence is 14 residues long. Trimming took off 6 bases at V and 5 bases at J, with 16 bases between the two ends. Germline CDR1 and CDR2: WNHNN and SYGVQD (reference sequence). CDR3 sequence: CASSPGQLGETQYF. CDR3 sequence (DNA): TGCGCCAGCAGCCCCGGACAGCTTGGGGAGACCCAGTACTTC.

There are a few counts of this clone. The chain carries TRBV7-6 and TRBJ2-7; 7 positions match TRBD2. CDR1 SGHVS and CDR2 FNYEAQ come from the germline V gene. V dropped 5 bases and J dropped 6; count of bases not matched to a gene: 10. The CDR3 contains 14 residues. CDR3 nucleotides: TGTGCCAGCAGCGTCCCGGGACTATTCGGCGAGCAGTACTTC. Amino acid sequence: CASSVPGLFGEQYF.

This clone was found many times. The chain links TRBV28 to TRBJ2-4, with D tentatively TRBD1 (6 bases). The V gene lost 10 bases and the J gene lost 5 bases, with 12 bases spanning the gap. The CDR3 has 12 amino acids. In germline, CDR1 is MDHEN, CDR2 SYDVKM. The CDR3 bases are TGTGCCACCAATACAGGGCAAAACATTCAGTACTTC. Amino acid sequence: CATNTGQNIQYF.

The chain joins TRBV20-1 to TRBJ2-7; D is possibly TRBD1 or TRBD2 (5 bases each). Germline V lookup: CDR1 DFQATT, CDR2 SNEGSKA (reference sequence). The CDR3 loop spans 11 amino acids. Trimming left V 5 bases short and J 4 bases short, with 9 bases between. The CDR3, as DNA: TGCAGTGCTGGGGGTTTATACGAGCAGTACTTC. This translates into CSAGGLYEQYF.

This clone was seen a few times. The J gene is TRBJ2-2, the V gene TRBV2; TRBD1 is a possible D gene (6 bases). Trimming stripped 8 bases from V and 6 bases from J, with 19 bases between. Germline V gene data show CDR1 as SNHLY and CDR2 as FYNNEI. The CDR3 runs to 15 residues. Written as DNA, the CDR3 is TGTGCCAGCCATCCGAGGGCAGGGGAAGCCGGGGAGCTGTTTTTT. It codes for CASHPRAGEAGELFF.

This clone was picked up a small number of times. V is TRBV6-6 and J is TRBJ2-5; 13 bases align to TRBD2. Germline loops: CDR1 MNHNY, CDR2 SVGAGI (reference sequence). Losses at the gene ends were 6 bases for V and 1 base for J; bases not matched to a gene: 2. CDR3 length: 15 residues. The CDR3 spells CASSRLAGGQETQYF. As DNA, the CDR3 is TGTGCCAGCAGCCGACTAGCGGGAGGCCAAGAGACCCAGTACTTC.

This clone was found many times. The chain is built from TRBV9 and TRBJ2-2; TRBD2 matches at 7 bases. Trimming cost V 2 bases and J 7 bases; bases outside gene matches: 2. Germline V gives CDR1 SGDLS, CDR2 YYNGEE. The CDR3 sequence is 13 residues long. The CDR3 coding sequence is TGTGCCAGCAGCGTTAGCGGGCGCGGGGAGCTGTTTTTT. Its protein is CASSVSGRGELFF. Using reference TRBV9 and TRBJ2-2 for the parts outside the CDR3, the full variable domain is DSGVTQTPKHLITATGQRVTLRCSPRSGDLSVYWYQQSLDQGLQFLIQYYNGEERAKGNILERFSAQQFPDLHSELNLSSLELGDSALYFCASSVSGRGELFFGEGSRLTVL.

This clone was recorded a few times. The chain is built from TRBV29-1 and TRBJ2-5; either TRBD1 or TRBD2 may fit D (5 bases each). The assigned J gene may be wrong: the sequence end matches TRBJ2-7 better. This CDR3 has 12 amino acids. CDR1 and CDR2 from the germline V gene are SQVTM and ANQGSEA. As DNA, the CDR3 is TGCAGCGTTGGAGAGGGGTCCTACGAGCAGTACTTC. Amino acid sequence: CSVGEGSYEQYF.

This clone has just a few counts. The junction differs from germline at one of its ends, possibly a read error. The chain recombines TRBV11-2 with TRBJ2-7; 9 bases are shared with TRBD2. The CDR3 has 14 amino acids. In germline, CDR1 is SGHAT, CDR2 FQNNGV. In nucleotides, the CDR3 is TGTGCCAGCAGATTAGCGGGAGAGACCTACGAGCAGTACTTC. Translation: CASRLAGETYEQYF.

This clone was counted only a few times. The chain joins TRBV18 to TRBJ1-2; D may be TRBD1 (6 bases). This CDR3 is 13 amino acids long. Germline lookup yields CDR1 KGHSH and CDR2 LQKENI. V was cut by 3 bases and J by 6 bases, with 11 bases left in between. CDR3 loop: CASSPPNRDGYTF. CDR3 coding DNA: TGTGCCAGCTCACCTCCCAACAGGGATGGCTACACCTTC. The whole variable domain, filled in from reference TRBV18 and TRBJ1-2, reads NAGVMQNPRHLVRRRGQEARLRCSPMKGHSHVYWYRQLPEEGLKFMVYLQKENIIDESGMPKERFSAEFPKEGPSILRIQQVVRGDSAAYFCASSPPNRDGYTFGSGTRLTVV.

This clone was observed a few times. This rearrangement joins TRBV4-2 to TRBJ1-3, with D tentatively TRBD1 (5 bases). Germline CDR1 and CDR2: LGHNA and YNFKEQ. Deletions cut 1 base from V and 0 bases from J, with 13 bases between. The CDR3 is 17 amino acids. The chain's CDR3 is CASSQGTGKNSGNTIYF. The CDR3 DNA reads TGTGCCAGCAGCCAAGGAACAGGCAAGAACTCTGGAAACACCATATATTTT.

Of note for this clone: Other DNA sequences in the same sample also yield this CDR3. V gene TRBV15 combines with J gene TRBJ2-7, with D possibly matching TRBD2 (7 bases). With 0 bases removed from V and 6 bases from J, the gap between germline ends came to 18 bases. This CDR3 has 16 amino acids. Germline V gene sequence: CDR1 LNHNV, CDR2 YYDKDF (reference sequence). The CDR3 region has the DNA TGTGCCACCAGCAGAGATCTAGGGGGGGCTCTGGGCGAGCAGTACTTC. This translates into CATSRDLGGALGEQYF.

V gene TRBV19 combines with J gene TRBJ2-1; D may match TRBD1 or TRBD2 (5 bases each). Germline V gene data show CDR1 as LNHDA and CDR2 as SQIVND (reference sequence). The CDR3 loop spans 14 amino acids. V was clipped by 5 bases and J by 8 bases, with 16 bases between them. The CDR3 spells CASSPRDPQDEQFF. CDR3 coding DNA: TGTGCCAGTAGTCCCCGGGACCCCCAGGATGAGCAGTTCTTC.

The chain combines TRBV5-1 with TRBJ1-1; no definite D call. Between the trimmed V and J ends, which lost 4 bases and 3 bases, there was a span of 13 bases. Germline V lookup: CDR1 SGHRS, CDR2 YFSETQ. The CDR3 spans 14 residues. CDR3 residues: CASSDGHSDTEAFF. CDR3 coding DNA: TGCGCCAGCAGCGACGGTCATTCCGACACTGAAGCTTTCTTT. The variable domain in full, with the rest retrieved from reference TRBV5-1 and TRBJ1-1, is KAGVTQTPRYLIKTRGQQVTLSCSPISGHRSVSWYQQTPGQGLQFLFEYFSETQRNKGNFPGRFSGRQFSNSRSEMNVSTLELGDSALYLCASSDGHSDTEAFFGQGTRLTVV.

The sample holds a few counts of this clone. The chain couples TRBV5-5 to TRBJ1-1; no reliable D call. Germline V lookup: CDR1 SGHKS, CDR2 YYEKEE (reference sequence). Trimming pared 4 bases from V and 1 base from J, leaving 8 bases between. CDR3 length equals 13 residues. The DNA of the CDR3 is TGTGCCAGCAGCCACAAGGGGAACACTGAAGCTTTCTTT. Its protein is CASSHKGNTEAFF.

The V call is TRBV7-8, the J call TRBJ2-3; D is undetermined. There are 14 residues in the CDR3. Germline CDR1 is SGHVS and CDR2 is FQNEAQ. V lost 5 bases and J lost 6, with 15 bases in between. CDR3 DNA: TGTGCCAGCAGCCAGGACGAAGTGAGGGATACGCAGTATTTT. It translates to CASSQDEVRDTQYF.

The V gene is TRBV9, the J gene TRBJ2-5, with unresolved D. The CDR3 has 14 amino acids. Trimming cost V 2 bases and J 0 bases, with 8 bases left between them. The germline gives CDR1 SGDLS, CDR2 YYNGEE. CDR3 amino acids: CASSVSGYQETQYF. The CDR3 DNA sequence: TGTGCCAGCAGCGTTTCAGGATACCAAGAGACCCAGTACTTC.